These 14 T cell receptor beta chains share one sample of origin, sequenced in a study of T cells after yellow fever vaccination. TCRdb reprocessed the 5' RACE reads via MiXCR and lists one record per CDR3 protein. The sample contains about 340,000 distinct CDR3 sequences, 8.7% of which appear only once. This sample comprised PBMCs, obtained on the day of the first yellow fever vaccination. The receptors were sampled from a man aged 18-30 years who received the YFV17D yellow fever vaccine.

The V and J genes are TRBV18 and TRBJ1-5; the D is unclear. The CDR3 runs to 16 residues. V was shortened by 4 bases and J by 3 bases, with 16 bases between the two germline ends. The germline gives CDR1 KGHSH, CDR2 LQKENI. Here the CDR3 DNA reads TGTGCCAGCTCACGTTTCATAGGGAAGGACAATCAGCCCCAGCATTTT. Translating it yields CASSRFIGKDNQPQHF.

In this sample, this clonotype turned up a few times. The rearrangement uses TRBV19 and TRBJ1-5, with 9 bases fitting TRBD1. CDR1 LNHDA and CDR2 SQIVND come from the germline V gene (reference sequence). With V trimmed by 5 bases and J by 2 bases, 7 bases remained unmatched. The CDR3 runs 16 residues. CDR3 loop: CASSATGGGGNQPQHF. The DNA of the CDR3 is TGTGCCAGTAGTGCCACAGGGGGCGGAGGCAATCAGCCCCAGCATTTT.

The genes are TRBV12-3 or TRBV12-4 and TRBJ2-5; TRBD2 might be the D (6 bases). The CDR3 is 14 amino acids. Trimming shortened V by 8 bases and J by 4 bases, and 17 bases separated the two germline ends. The CDR3 sequence: CASGRRYGGETQYF. CDR3 DNA sequence: TGTGCCAGCGGTAGGAGGTACGGGGGAGAGACCCAGTACTTC.

A few counts support this clonotype. The chain couples TRBV7-2 to TRBJ2-3; D possibly corresponds to TRBD2 (7 bases). V lost 1 base to trimming and J lost 2 bases, with 16 bases between them. This CDR3 contains 17 residues. The germline CDR1 and CDR2 sequences are SGHTA and FQGNSA. The CDR3 reads CASSLVGGPLNTDTQYF. CDR3 coding DNA: TGTGCCAGCAGCTTAGTCGGGGGGCCTCTTAACACAGATACGCAGTATTTT.

This clonotype was observed at least ten times. The chain is built from TRBV20-1 and TRBJ2-7; D gene uncertain. Per the germline V gene, CDR1 is DFQATT and CDR2 is SNEGSKA (reference sequence). V lost 5 bases and J lost 3, with 8 bases in between. There are 11 residues in the CDR3. The CDR3 sequence: CSAGVGYEQYV. The CDR3 DNA follows: TGCAGTGCTGGTGTGGGCTACGAGCAGTACGTC.

The chain joins TRBV4-1 to TRBJ1-3; 8 nucleotides agree with TRBD1. The CDR3 totals 16 residues. J was trimmed by 2 bases and V by 1 base; bases with no gene match: 4. Germline assignment: CDR1 MGHRA and CDR2 YSYEKL. CDR3 DNA sequence: TGCGCCAGCAGCCAAGCGGACAGGGAGGCTGGAAACACCATATATTTT. Protein: CASSQADREAGNTIYF.

The chain links TRBV19 to TRBJ2-7; 7 bases are shared with TRBD2. Germline V gene sequence: CDR1 LNHDA, CDR2 SQIVND (reference sequence). This CDR3 is 14 amino acids long. V dropped 5 bases and J dropped 4; count of bases not matched to a gene: 8. CDR3 in DNA: TGTGCCAGTAGTCCCCGAAGTAGCGGGTACGAGCAGTACTTC. It codes for CASSPRSSGYEQYF.

In this sample, this clonotype turned up a few times. This chain links TRBV6-2 or TRBV6-3 with TRBJ1-2; D remains unclear. Germline lookup yields CDR1 MNHEY and CDR2 SVGEGT. V shed 5 bases and J shed 0 bases, with 19 bases lying between them. The CDR3 totals 17 residues. For the CDR3, the DNA is TGTGCCAGCAGTATGGGGATCCAACAGATCTCTAACTATGGCTACACCTTC. Translated: CASSMGIQQISNYGYTF.

Ten or more counts support this clonotype. CDR3 amino acids: CASSYSPSGAYNEQFF. As DNA, the CDR3 is TGTGCCAGCAGTTACTCCCCTAGCGGGGCCTACAATGAGCAGTTCTTC. The chain employs TRBV6-5 and TRBJ2-1; 9 bases fit TRBD2. The CDR3 consists of 16 residues. In germline, CDR1 is MNHEY, CDR2 SVGAGI. After removal of 0 bases from V and 2 bases from J, the junction contained 2 bases not matched to a gene.

In its sample, this clonotype was seen a few times. CDR3: CASSLKGLATYEQYF. Written as DNA, the CDR3 is TGTGCCAGCAGCTTGAAGGGCCTTGCGACCTACGAGCAGTACTTC. The chain has TRBV9 and TRBJ2-7; D gene uncertain. Deletions cut 4 bases from V and 2 bases from J, with 16 bases between. This CDR3 region has 15 residues. The germline CDR1 and CDR2 sequences are SGDLS and YYNGEE.

The V gene is TRBV5-1, the J gene TRBJ1-2; D may be TRBD1 (5 bases). V shed 5 bases and J shed 7 bases, with 15 bases lying between them. CDR1 is SGHRS and CDR2 is YFSETQ in the germline V gene. The CDR3 runs 13 residues. CDR3 residues: CASRFGQGSGYTF. CDR3 DNA: TGCGCCAGCAGGTTTGGGCAGGGATCTGGCTACACCTTC.

At least ten counts were recorded for this clonotype. This rearrangement joins TRBV4-3 to TRBJ1-3; D may be TRBD1 (6 bases). V was shortened by 0 bases and J by 1 base, with 13 bases between the two germline ends. The CDR3 is made up of 17 amino acids. Germline lookup yields CDR1 LGHNA and CDR2 YSLEER. The DNA of the CDR3 is TGCGCCAGCAGCCAAGAACAGGACGGACAGTCTGGAAACACCATATATTTT. It is translated as CASSQEQDGQSGNTIYF.

The chain couples TRBV7-8 to TRBJ2-4; a possible D gene is TRBD1 (6 bases). Germline values: CDR1 SGHVS, CDR2 FQNEAQ. This CDR3 comprises 15 residues. V lost 4 bases and J 7 bases, leaving 17 bases between the germline ends. The CDR3 protein is CASSSRGGQGNIQYF. DNA of the CDR3: TGTGCCAGCAGCTCCCGAGGTGGTCAGGGGAACATTCAGTACTTC.

This sequence joins TRBV20-1 and TRBJ1-5; perhaps TRBD1 as D (5 bases). The germline V and J ends were trimmed by 3 bases and 0 bases, with 9 bases remaining between them. CDR3 length equals 14 residues. CDR1 and CDR2 (germline): DFQATT, SNEGSKA (reference sequence). The CDR3 sequence is CSASGGNSNQPQHF. Written as DNA, the CDR3 is TGCAGTGCTAGTGGGGGTAATAGCAATCAGCCCCAGCATTTT.